This TCR beta chain was sequenced for a study of shared clonotypes between healthy human individuals. The study, taken as a whole, reports: Represented genetic and exposure-history diversity was restricted by having few donors.

The table came from immunoSEQ multiplex PCR; TCRdb's copy has only in-frame clones and leaves some out. The sample includes about 510,000 clones, about three quarters seen only once; the top ten take approximately 12%. The donor population consisted of healthy HIV-negative adults with no recent acute infections or vaccinations. Extraction of genomic DNA in unsorted samples used about 81 million PBMCs. With regard to this clone: The antigen is not known.

What was sequenced was PBMCs. This receptor was identified in a middle-aged woman in good health. Some clones in this sample may be carry-over from other donors' samples.

The DNA for the CDR3 is TGTGCCAGCAGCTTAAGGCAGACTAGCGGGAAGGACGAGCAGTACTTC. Amino acid sequence: CASSLRQTSGKDEQYF. The chain carries TRBV7-2 and TRBJ2-7, with 11 positions matching TRBD2. This CDR3 is built from 16 residues. Germline V lookup: CDR1 SGHTA, CDR2 FQGNSA. With V trimmed by 2 bases and J by 5 bases, 8 bases remained unmatched.